The clone carrying this T cell receptor (beta chain) was picked up many times. Its antigen remains unknown. The source of the sample is a study of read filtering for tumor transcriptome and immune sequencing. Germline V gene sequence: CDR1 MNHEY, CDR2 SVGAGI. The CDR3 spans 13 residues. V lost 4 bases, J lost 0 bases, and 4 bases lay in between. Study-wide findings and caveats: Even smaller IR-seq throughput identified most shared clonotypes.

This library used roughly 400 ng RNA and molecular barcoded adaptors spanning alpha/delta and beta/gamma chains. From the reads, TCRdb called clonotypes with MiXCR, one entry per CDR3 protein. The table lists around 130,000 distinct CDR3 sequences, approximately 13% of them singletons. The V and J genes are TRBV6-5 and TRBJ2-1; D is unclear. This sequence was found in a donor at least 40 years old with multiple myeloma. The specimen was a population of CD138-negative cells sorted from bone marrow. CDR3 region: CASSLNSYNEQFF. The DNA for the CDR3 is TGTGCCAGCAGTTTAAACTCCTACAATGAGCAGTTCTTC.